What follows is one T cell receptor (beta chain) and its context. Sequencing used immunoSEQ multiplex PCR; TCRdb keeps in-frame clones, though not all of them. The sample yields 200,000 to 300,000 clones, roughly 88% seen once. The data originate from a study of cytomegalovirus exposure and HLA in healthy donors. CDR3 length: 13 residues. Germline V lookup: CDR1 LGHNA, CDR2 YSLEER. V was trimmed by 2 bases and J by 3 bases, leaving 8 bases between them. The chain is built from TRBV4-3 and TRBJ2-7; no clear D gene. This TCR came from a woman in her twenties or thirties in good health and CMV-seronegative. Material for sequencing was PBMCs. The CDR3, as DNA: TGCGCCAGCAGCCAAAACGACGGCTACGAGCAGTACTTC. Protein sequence: CASSQNDGYEQYF.